This T cell receptor (beta chain) came from a study of regulatory T cells in long-lasting Graves disease. General study findings and limits: Peripheral blood was the sole material, not thyroid tissue. TCR diversity in persistent Graves' patients was below that of newly diagnosed ones.

The TCR beta library used iRepertoire HTBI primers with Arm-PCR amplification of CDR3. One entry per CDR3 protein results from TCRdb running MiXCR on the multiplex PCR reads. The sample yields hundreds of thousands of distinct CDR3 sequences, less than 15% seen once. The sample holds a few counts of this clonotype. The antigen is not known. Time point specified: newly diagnosed GD, antithyroid drugs for less than 3 months. The TCR library used RNA extracted from PBMCs. The CDR3 has 13 residues. The ends were cut back, 3 bases at V and 4 bases at J, with 8 bases in the middle. Looked up from germline, CDR1 is KGHSH and CDR2 is LQKENI. The sample was also linked to a second study, of T cells in Graves' hyperthyroidism and ophthalmopathy. That source reports: Together with thyroid ultrasound, orbital computed tomography, serum thyroxine and TRAb, clinical symptoms were used for diagnoses. With the HTBI primer set, the TCR CDR3 went through a first round of RT-PCR.

The sample consisted of peripheral blood mononuclear cells (PBMCs), taken at new diagnosis, from a patient treated with antithyroid drugs. The V and J genes are TRBV18 and TRBJ2-3; D remains unclear. The clonotype was recovered from a man younger than 40 with Graves disease. CDR3 loop: CASSPAKSDTQYF. CDR3 DNA sequence: TGTGCCAGCTCACCCGCCAAGTCAGATACGCAGTATTTT.